The 6 T cell receptor beta chains given below trace back to one sample, sequenced in a study of T-cell memory formation after mild COVID-19. TCRdb re-called the 5' RACE reads with MiXCR, one entry per CDR3 protein. This repertoire shows hundreds of thousands of distinct CDR3 sequences, 20% found once; its top ten account for around 9.2%. Sequencing input: PBMCs or a T cell subset sorted from them (not recorded which). The receptor set was obtained from an adult woman who had mild COVID-19 (a few samples of this study predate the infection). Cell type and time point are not known.

This clonotype appeared a few times. The gene calls are TRBV9 and TRBJ2-5; D possibly corresponds to TRBD1 (6 bases). The CDR3 is 15 residues long. Germline values: CDR1 SGDLS, CDR2 YYNGEE. V lost 4 bases, J lost 1 base, and 14 bases lay in between. In DNA form, the CDR3 reads TGTGCCAGCAGCCCAGGGGCCCAAATCCAAGAGACCCAGTACTTC. Protein product: CASSPGAQIQETQYF.

This clonotype has just a few counts. This CDR3 is CASSLTGVREQYF. The DNA for the CDR3 is TGTGCCAGCAGCCTGACAGGCGTTCGGGAGCAGTACTTC. This chain joins TRBV7-9 and TRBJ2-7; tentative D call: TRBD1 (6 bases). Trimming removed 5 bases at V and 7 bases at J, with 15 bases between. This CDR3 has 13 residues. Germline loops: CDR1 SEHNR, CDR2 FQNEAQ (reference sequence).

The chain carries TRBV6-1 and TRBJ1-6; 7 bases fit TRBD1. CDR3 length: 14 residues. The ends lost 6 bases at V and 9 bases at J; junction bases unmatched: 8. CDR1 MNHNS and CDR2 SASEGT come from the germline V gene. For the CDR3, the DNA is TGTGCCAGCAGGCCGGGACAGCCCGGTTCACCCCTCCACTTT. Translating it yields CASRPGQPGSPLHF.

The chain couples TRBV20-1 to TRBJ2-3; possibly TRBD1 for D (6 bases). CDR3 length: 14 amino acids. CDR1 and CDR2 (germline): DFQATT, SNEGSKA (reference sequence). V was clipped by 2 bases and J by 4 bases, with 13 bases between them. CDR3: CSARLTTGPDTQYF. The CDR3 nucleotides read TGCAGTGCTAGACTAACCACAGGGCCAGATACGCAGTATTTT.

J is TRBJ2-7 and V is TRBV20-1, with 14 bases that match TRBD2. J was trimmed by 3 bases and V by 3 bases; bases with no gene match: 19. Per germline, CDR1 DFQATT and CDR2 SNEGSKA (reference sequence). The CDR3 consists of 20 residues. The CDR3 DNA is TGCAGTGCTAGGTCTACAGGACTAGCGGGGGGAACCGACACCTACTACGAGCAGTACTTC. Translated, it gives CSARSTGLAGGTDTYYEQYF.

The chain recombines TRBV11-2 with TRBJ2-7, with TRBD1 matching 9 bases. The germline V gene encodes CDR1 SGHAT and CDR2 FQNNGV. V was clipped by 1 base and J by 3 bases; unmatched bases: 7. The CDR3 sequence is 16 residues long. CDR3 DNA: TGTGCCAGCAGCTTAGGGCCGGGACAGGGCTTCTACGAGCAGTACTTC. Translation: CASSLGPGQGFYEQYF.